The clone carrying this T cell receptor beta chain was detected once. This CDR3 contains 14 residues. The V and J ends lost 5 bases and 7 bases, in that order; junction bases with no gene match: 2. Germline CDR1 reads SGHTA; CDR2 reads FQGNSA. The PCR employed 60 Vbeta primers together with 13 Jbeta primers. Using immunoSEQ multiplex PCR, the repertoire was profiled, and TCRdb retains in-frame clones only, with some absent. The sample records 150,000 to 200,000 clones, around 78% being singletons. The entry originates in a study of cytomegalovirus exposure and HLA in healthy donors. This clonotype was obtained from a woman aged 30 to 39 in good health and CMV-seropositive. Sequencing was done on a sample of PBMCs. This chain connects TRBV7-2 to TRBJ2-5; 15 bases agree with TRBD2. The CDR3 sequence: CASSPGLAGGTQYF. The DNA for the CDR3 is TGTGCCAGCAGCCCGGGACTAGCGGGAGGGACCCAGTACTTC.